Given below is one T cell receptor beta chain in context. Its cognate antigen is unknown. This PCR relied on a set of 60 Vbeta primers and 13 Jbeta primers. Data came from immunoSEQ multiplex PCR; TCRdb stores just in-frame clones and leaves some out. The sample shows some 110,000 clones, approximately 70% of them seen only once. These data are taken from a study of cytomegalovirus exposure and HLA in healthy donors. Per the germline V gene, CDR1 is KGHSH and CDR2 is LQKENI. The CDR3 runs 16 residues. The trim removed 3 bases at V and 5 bases at J, leaving 8 bases unmatched. Study conclusions and caveats: Researchers reported in a later analysis that common viral pathogens appeared linked to several top clusters.

The sequenced sample was PBMCs. This sequence joins TRBV18 and TRBJ1-5, with 9 nucleotides matching TRBD1. This TCR was sampled from a boy between 10 and 17 years old in good health and CMV-seronegative. CDR3 residues: CASSPGDRARDQPQHF. CDR3 bases: TGTGCCAGCTCACCTGGGGACAGGGCCCGAGATCAGCCCCAGCATTTT.